Listed below are T cell receptor beta chains from one sample, sequenced in a study of T cells in Graves' hyperthyroidism and ophthalmopathy. TCRdb recomputed calls from the multiplex PCR reads with MiXCR, one row per CDR3 protein. In the table there are approximately 740,000 distinct CDR3 sequences, around 15% of which are singletons. The sequenced sample was blood. These receptor sequences come from a woman between 18 and 29 years old with Graves' hyperthyroidism. Each CDR3 is given with its conserved first and last residue. A D gene is named only where the DNA matches it firmly. Size tells how often a clone was seen (once, few, many) or the class of an expanded clone, and some rows leave it out.

>TRBJ2-1|TRBV9|.|TRBD1
CASSVTPGTGVWNEQFF
TGTGCCAGCAGCGTGACCCCAGGGACAGGGGTTTGGAATGAGCAGTTCTTC
>TRBJ1-1|TRBV7-9|.|.
CASSLKTGEAFF
TGTGCCAGCAGCTTAAAAACAGGGGAAGCTTTCTTT
>TRBJ2-1|TRBV14|.|TRBD1
CASSQDTGWGQGGQFF
TGTGCCAGCAGCCAAGATACCGGGTGGGGACAGGGTGGGCAGTTCTTC
>TRBJ2-1|TRBV6-2/TRBV6-3|many|TRBD2
CASSPLAGPPNEQFF
TGTGCCAGCAGTCCTCTAGCGGGACCACCCAATGAGCAGTTCTTC
>TRBJ1-1|TRBV9|few|TRBD1
CASSVDGGTGVNSEAFF
TGTGCCAGCAGCGTAGATGGTGGGACAGGGGTGAACTCTGAAGCTTTCTTT
>TRBJ2-7|TRBV20-1|many|.
CSANPSYYEQYF
TGCAGTGCTAATCCCTCCTACTACGAGCAGTACTTC
>TRBJ2-5|TRBV3-1|.|.
CASSQERGSLNQETQYF
TGTGCCAGCAGCCAAGAGAGGGGATCCCTCAATCAAGAGACCCAGTACTTC
>TRBJ2-7|TRBV7-2|.|TRBD1
CASSWRNRGSEQYF
TGTGCCAGCAGCTGGAGAAACAGGGGATCCGAGCAGTACTTC
>TRBJ1-1|TRBV30|many|.
CAWSEDMNTEAFF
TGTGCCTGGAGTGAAGATATGAACACTGAAGCTTTCTTT
>TRBJ2-1|TRBV6-6|.|TRBD2
CASSYSSGRVAGQFF
TGTGCCAGCAGTTACTCCAGCGGGAGGGTCGCGGGGCAGTTCTTC
>TRBJ2-1|TRBV13|many|TRBD2
CASSLDPSGIGDEQFF
TGTGCCAGCAGCTTAGATCCTAGCGGGATAGGGGATGAGCAGTTCTTC
>TRBJ1-5|TRBV27|.|.
CASKVTGLRYSNQPQHF
TGTGCCAGCAAGGTTACAGGGCTTAGGTATAGCAATCAGCCCCAGCATTTT
>TRBJ2-1|TRBV7-8|many|TRBD2
CASSPGSGIYNEQFF
TGTGCCAGCAGCCCGGGTAGCGGGATCTACAATGAGCAGTTCTTC
>TRBJ1-1|TRBV11-2|many|.
CASSPITGRITEAFF
TGTGCCAGCAGCCCAATTACAGGGAGAATCACTGAAGCTTTCTTT
>TRBJ1-2|TRBV12-3/TRBV12-4|many|TRBD1
CASRGTGGVYGYTF
TGTGCCAGCAGGGGGACAGGGGGCGTCTATGGCTACACCTTC
>TRBJ2-7|TRBV6-1|few|TRBD2
CASSDPGLAGGGYEQYF
TGTGCCAGCAGCGACCCGGGACTAGCGGGAGGGGGATACGAGCAGTACTTC
>TRBJ2-1|TRBV13|.|TRBD2
CASSFLPPTSGRPKFF
TGTGCCAGCAGCTTCCTACCCCCGACTAGCGGGAGGCCCAAGTTCTTC
>TRBJ2-3|TRBV15|few|TRBD2
CATSFSGLAGGRADTQYF
TGTGCCACCAGCTTCTCCGGACTAGCGGGAGGGCGGGCAGATACGCAGTATTTT
>TRBJ2-1|TRBV20-1|few|TRBD2
CSAREREALYNEQFF
TGCAGTGCTAGAGAGCGGGAGGCCCTGTACAATGAGCAGTTCTTC
>TRBJ2-5|TRBV11-3|few|TRBD2
CASSLVLWTRKETQYF
TGTGCCAGCAGCTTAGTTCTCTGGACTAGAAAAGAGACCCAGTACTTC
>TRBJ2-1|TRBV7-3|.|.
CASSLMVGGEDEQFF
TGTGCCAGCAGCTTAATGGTAGGGGGTGAGGATGAGCAGTTCTTC
>TRBJ2-7|TRBV20-1|many|TRBD2
CSALRAGLAVARREQYF
TGCAGTGCTCTTAGGGCGGGACTAGCGGTTGCTCGACGGGAGCAGTACTTC
>TRBJ1-5|TRBV2|.|.
CASSDYLQGGTQHF
TGTGCCAGCAGCGACTACCTACAGGGCGGGACCCAGCATTTT
>TRBJ1-5|TRBV19|.|.
CASSIGWGQPQHF
TGTGCCAGTAGTATTGGTTGGGGTCAGCCCCAGCATTTT
>TRBJ2-6|TRBV13|.|.
CASSSQVFLSGANVLTF
TGTGCCAGCAGCTCACAGGTCTTCCTCTCTGGGGCCAACGTCCTGACTTTC
>TRBJ2-5|TRBV7-9|many|TRBD2
CASSSGTSRSAQYF
TGTGCCAGCAGCTCCGGGACTAGCCGATCGGCCCAGTACTTC
>TRBJ2-7|TRBV9|few|.
CASSVGEGLYEQYF
TGTGCCAGCAGCGTAGGTGAGGGGCTTTACGAGCAGTACTTC
>TRBJ2-7|TRBV11-2|many|.
CASSSPYF
TGTGCCAGCAGCTCTCCTTACTTC
>TRBJ2-1|TRBV14|.|.
CASSWYDEQFF
TGTGCCAGCAGCTGGTACGATGAGCAGTTCTTC
>TRBJ1-6|TRBV28|many|.
CASSLSQGGSPLHF
TGTGCCAGCAGTTTGTCACAGGGAGGCTCACCCCTCCACTTT
>TRBJ2-3|TRBV24-1|many|.
CATSEGGLSTDTQYF
TGTGCCACCAGTGAGGGGGGACTCTCCACAGATACGCAGTATTTT
>TRBJ2-1|TRBV3-1|few|.
CASSPPSWEYGEQFF
TGTGCCAGCAGCCCACCTAGCTGGGAGTATGGTGAGCAGTTCTTC
>TRBJ2-7|TRBV7-2|few|TRBD1
CASSPRGFSSYEQYF
TGTGCCAGCAGCCCCAGGGGGTTCAGCTCCTACGAGCAGTACTTC
>TRBJ1-6|TRBV20-1|many|.
CSARRERNSPLHF
TGCAGTGCTAGACGGGAGCGGAATTCACCCCTCCACTTT
>TRBJ1-1|TRBV6-1|few|.
CASSPLRGFTEAFF
TGTGCCAGCAGCCCCCTGAGGGGGTTCACTGAAGCTTTCTTT
>TRBJ2-7|TRBV7-9|.|TRBD1
CASSQTGAISYEQYF
TGTGCCAGCAGCCAGACAGGGGCGATCTCCTACGAGCAGTACTTC
>TRBJ1-1|TRBV6-1|many|.
CASSERGSTEAFF
TGTGCCAGCAGTGAAAGGGGGAGCACTGAAGCTTTCTTT
>TRBJ1-4|TRBV30|many|.
CAWSDNLGGDEKLFF
TGTGCCTGGAGTGATAACTTAGGAGGGGATGAAAAACTGTTTTTT
>TRBJ2-1|TRBV6-1|.|TRBD2
CASSRPLAGEINEQFF
TGTGCCAGCAGCCGCCCACTAGCGGGAGAGATAAATGAGCAGTTCTTC
>TRBJ2-3|TRBV14|.|TRBD2
CASSQVATSGAQYF
TGTGCCAGCAGCCAAGTCGCGACTAGCGGGGCGCAGTATTTT
>TRBJ1-2|TRBV7-9|few|.
CASSSTVNYGYTF
TGTGCCAGCAGCTCGACAGTTAACTATGGCTACACCTTC
>TRBJ1-1|TRBV27|few|.
CASRGGTLGVTEAFF
TGTGCCAGCAGGGGGGGGACTCTGGGAGTCACTGAAGCTTTCTTT
>TRBJ2-1|TRBV6-2/TRBV6-3|.|TRBD2
CASSYGRLRREERGEQFF
TGTGCCAGCAGTTACGGGCGTCTTAGGCGGGAGGAAAGAGGTGAGCAGTTCTTC
>TRBJ2-1|TRBV28|many|TRBD1
CASLLRQGVDNEQFF
TGTGCCAGCCTTCTCAGACAGGGGGTGGACAATGAGCAGTTCTTC
>TRBJ2-2|TRBV7-2|many|.
CASRRGPLTGELFF
TGTGCCAGCAGACGTGGACCTCTCACCGGGGAGCTGTTTTTT
>TRBJ2-7|TRBV29-1|.|TRBD2
CSVYRTSGSHEQYF
TGCAGCGTTTACCGGACTAGCGGGAGCCACGAGCAGTACTTC
>TRBJ2-7|TRBV30|many|.
CAWSASHEQYF
TGTGCCTGGAGTGCCAGTCACGAGCAGTACTTC
>TRBJ2-1|TRBV6-1|many|TRBD1
CASSSPSQGAYNEQFF
TGTGCCAGCAGTTCACCATCGCAGGGGGCGTATAATGAGCAGTTCTTC
>TRBJ1-5|TRBV12-3/TRBV12-4|few|.
CASTADGELNQPQHF
TGTGCCAGCACCGCGGACGGGGAGCTCAATCAGCCCCAGCATTTT
>TRBJ2-2|TRBV20-1|many|.
CSALWRVGRGTGELFF
TGCAGTGCATTGTGGCGGGTGGGACGGGGGACCGGGGAGCTGTTTTTT
>TRBJ1-1|TRBV30|many|.
CAWSVQEGTEAFF
TGTGCCTGGAGTGTACAGGAAGGTACTGAAGCTTTCTTT
>TRBJ2-7|TRBV6-2/TRBV6-3|many|.
CASSYPRDGEQYF
TGTGCCAGCAGTTACCCCAGGGATGGGGAGCAGTACTTC
>TRBJ2-1|TRBV19|.|.
CASSSISLVGPPTPNEQFF
TGTGCCAGTAGTTCGATCTCGTTGGTAGGGCCCCCTACTCCCAATGAGCAGTTCTTC
>TRBJ2-2|TRBV18|few|TRBD1
CASSPRDRDSFTGELFF
TGTGCCAGCTCACCAAGGGACAGGGACAGTTTCACCGGGGAGCTGTTTTTT
>TRBJ2-5|TRBV19|.|.
CASTTNDSPRETQYF
TGTGCCAGTACCACCAACGACAGTCCCCGAGAGACCCAGTACTTC
>TRBJ1-1|TRBV20-1|many|.
CSARGGGDLPEAFF
TGCAGTGCTAGAGGTGGAGGGGACCTCCCTGAAGCTTTCTTT
>TRBJ2-1|TRBV7-2|many|TRBD1
CASSPGTGGPSGTHSIYNEQFF
TGTGCCAGCAGCCCCGGGACAGGGGGTCCTAGCGGGACCCACTCCATCTACAATGAGCAGTTCTTC
>TRBJ2-2|TRBV10-3|.|.
CAISSSGTENTGELFF
TGTGCCATCAGTTCCTCCGGGACTGAAAACACCGGGGAGCTGTTTTTT
>TRBJ2-7|TRBV29-1|.|TRBD1
CSVLLPTGEDEQYF
TGCAGCGTATTATTGCCCACAGGGGAAGACGAGCAGTACTTC